The 26 T cell receptor beta chains below come from one sample, sequenced in a study of blood T cell repertoires in COVID-19. Libraries were prepared by immunoSEQ multiplex PCR; TCRdb keeps only in-frame clonotypes and omits some of them. Found here are some 250,000 clones, roughly 83% of them singletons; the top ten hold 9% to 15%. The sequencing sample was made of peripheral blood. The receptors were sampled from a man older than 75 with acute or convalescent COVID-19.

The chain joins TRBV3-1 (or the pseudogene TRBV3-2) to TRBJ1-1; 7 nucleotides align to TRBD1. Germline lookup yields CDR1 LGHDT and CDR2 YNNKEL (reference sequence). Trimming at V came to 0 bases and at J to 6 bases, leaving 4 bases not matched to a gene. The CDR3 is made up of 14 amino acids. Here the CDR3 DNA reads TGTGCCAGCAGCCAAGATAGGGACAGCCCTGAAGCTTTCTTT. This codes for CASSQDRDSPEAFF.

The chain combines TRBV10-3 with TRBJ2-5, with D perhaps TRBD1 (6 bases). Germline lookup yields CDR1 ENHRY and CDR2 SYGVKD. The CDR3 is made up of 18 amino acids. The V and J ends lost 2 bases and 5 bases respectively, with 24 bases between them. The CDR3 here is CAISEGIGWTALGETQYF. The CDR3 DNA sequence: TGTGCCATCAGTGAGGGGATCGGGTGGACAGCCCTGGGGGAGACCCAGTACTTC.

This rearrangement joins TRBV5-1 to TRBJ1-1, with 7 positions matching TRBD1. V shed 4 bases, J shed 5 bases, and the junction held 8 bases outside the gene matches. The CDR3 is made up of 14 amino acids. CDR1 is SGHRS and CDR2 is YFSETQ in the germline V gene. The DNA of the CDR3 is TGCGCCAGCAGCAAAACAGGGGATAAAACTGAAGCTTTCTTT. Encoded protein: CASSKTGDKTEAFF.

V and J are TRBV15 and TRBJ2-2, with D hard to call. CDR1 is LNHNV, CDR2 YYDKDF, per germline (reference sequence). The CDR3 contains 14 residues. V dropped 1 base and J dropped 0 bases, with 3 bases sitting between them. This chain's CDR3 is CATSRVTNTGELFF. The CDR3 DNA follows: TGTGCCACCAGCAGAGTAACGAACACCGGGGAGCTGTTTTTT. Based on the CDR3 plus reference TRBV15 and TRBJ2-2, the full variable domain is DAMVIQNPRYQVTQFGKPVTLSCSQTLNHNVMYWYQQKSSQAPKLLFHYYDKDFNNEADTPDNFQSRRPNTSFCFLDIRSPGLGDTAMYLCATSRVTNTGELFFGEGSRLTVL.

The rearrangement uses TRBV5-4 and TRBJ2-7, with D perhaps matching TRBD1 (5 bases). V was trimmed by 4 bases and J by 2 bases, leaving 13 bases between them. Germline CDR1 is SGHNT and CDR2 is YYREEE (reference sequence). This CDR3 has 14 residues. The CDR3 coding sequence is TGTGCCAGCAGCCAATTGATGGGGCCCTACGAGCAGTACTTC. It yields the protein CASSQLMGPYEQYF.

The sample holds one count of this clone. The rearrangement uses TRBV10-3 and TRBJ2-2; 7 positions match TRBD2. Unmatched junction bases numbered 3, after V lost 2 bases and J lost 0 bases. CDR3 length: 16 residues. Germline V lookup: CDR1 ENHRY, CDR2 SYGVKD. CDR3 bases: TGTGCCATCAGTGAGACCACTAGCGCGAACACCGGGGAGCTGTTTTTT. Translated, it gives CAISETTSANTGELFF.

The chain is built from TRBV6-5 and TRBJ1-1; no clear D gene. There are 14 residues in the CDR3. V was shortened by 6 bases and J by 1 base, with 12 bases between the two germline ends. Germline CDR1 is MNHEY and CDR2 is SVGAGI. The CDR3 spells CASRLFGGNTEAFF. In DNA form, the CDR3 reads TGTGCCAGCAGGCTCTTTGGCGGGAACACTGAAGCTTTCTTT.

V gene TRBV7-9 combines with J gene TRBJ2-3; the match to TRBD1 covers 9 bases. CDR3 length: 14 amino acids. Trimming took 9 bases from V and 5 from J; bases not matched to a gene: 9. Germline CDR1 SEHNR, CDR2 FQNEAQ (reference sequence). CDR3 in DNA: TGTGCCAGTAACCCGGGACAGGGCTTAGATACGCAGTATTTT. Translating it yields CASNPGQGLDTQYF.

The V gene is TRBV5-1, the J gene TRBJ1-1, with 7 bases aligning to TRBD1. J gave up 5 bases and V 2 bases, and 6 bases lay outside the gene matches. Germline CDR1 SGHRS, CDR2 YFSETQ. The CDR3 contains 14 residues. This CDR3 reads CASSLKGAGTEAFF. In DNA form, the CDR3 reads TGCGCCAGCAGCTTAAAGGGGGCAGGGACTGAAGCTTTCTTT. Looking up the rest from reference TRBV5-1 and TRBJ1-1 gives the full variable domain: KAGVTQTPRYLIKTRGQQVTLSCSPISGHRSVSWYQQTPGQGLQFLFEYFSETQRNKGNFPGRFSGRQFSNSRSEMNVSTLELGDSALYLCASSLKGAGTEAFFGQGTRLTVV.

The rearrangement uses TRBV9 and TRBJ2-3; 9 positions agree with TRBD2. The CDR3 spans 17 residues. CDR1 SGDLS and CDR2 YYNGEE come from the germline V gene. Trimming removed 0 bases from V and 2 bases from J; junction bases left unmatched: 7. The CDR3 here is CASSVGASGTHTDTQYF. CDR3 coding DNA: TGTGCCAGCAGCGTAGGGGCTAGCGGGACCCACACAGATACGCAGTATTTT.

This sequence joins TRBV19 and TRBJ1-1; D gene unclear. Trimming left V 2 bases short and J 8 bases short, with 12 bases between. Germline V lookup: CDR1 LNHDA, CDR2 SQIVND (reference sequence). The length of the CDR3 is 13 residues. The CDR3 sequence is CASSINPTEEAFF. CDR3 coding DNA: TGTGCCAGTAGTATAAACCCCACAGAGGAAGCTTTCTTT.

The V and J genes are TRBV6-1 and TRBJ1-3, with D perhaps TRBD1 (6 bases). The CDR3 length is 17 residues. Germline assignment: CDR1 MNHNS and CDR2 SASEGT. Trimming took 2 bases from V and 2 from J, leaving 16 bases between them. CDR3: CASSESGGTRPGNTIYF. CDR3 nucleotides: TGTGCCAGCAGTGAATCAGGTGGGACAAGACCTGGAAACACCATATATTTT.

The V call is TRBV7-3, the J call TRBJ2-3, with 12 bases matching TRBD2. The V gene's germline CDR1 is SGHTA and CDR2 FQGTGA. J was trimmed by 7 bases and V by 7 bases; bases with no gene match: 9. CDR3 size: 15 residues. The CDR3 protein is CASNLAGGPSNTQYF. The CDR3 coding sequence is TGTGCCAGCAACCTAGCGGGAGGGCCGTCAAATACGCAGTATTTT. Drawing the rest from reference TRBV7-3 and TRBJ2-3, the complete variable domain is GAGVSQTPSNKVTEKGKYVELRCDPISGHTALYWYRQSLGQGPEFLIYFQGTGAADDSGLPNDRFFAVRPEGSVSTLKIQRTERGDSAVYLCASNLAGGPSNTQYFGPGTRLTVL.

The chain has TRBV5-8 and TRBJ2-3; TRBD2 might be the D (6 bases). The CDR3 has 16 amino acids. The germline gives CDR1 SGHTS, CDR2 YDEGEE. With 4 bases removed from V and 0 bases from J, the gap between germline ends came to 15 bases. The CDR3 spells CASSRGSGDSTDTQYF. As DNA, the CDR3 is TGTGCCAGCAGCAGAGGTAGCGGAGACAGCACAGATACGCAGTATTTT.

The CDR3 bases are TGTGCCAGCAGCCCGTCGTACAGGGGGCTACCAATGAACACTGAAGCTTTCTTT. Protein product: CASSPSYRGLPMNTEAFF. The chain carries TRBV7-2 and TRBJ1-1; 9 bases agree with TRBD1. This CDR3 is 18 amino acids long. The germline CDR1 and CDR2 sequences are SGHTA and FQGNSA. Trimming removed 5 bases from V and 0 bases from J; junction bases left unmatched: 13.

As concerns this clone: The germline gene is not matched at one end of the junction; a read error may be the cause. The chain has TRBV7-7 and TRBJ2-5; TRBD2 might be the D (6 bases). Per germline, CDR1 SSHAT and CDR2 FNYEAQ (reference sequence). The CDR3 sequence is 13 residues long. CDR3 sequence reads: CASSLGGLETQYF. CDR3 sequence (DNA): TGTGCTAGCAGCTTAGGAGGGTTGGAGACCCAGTACTTC. The entire variable domain, with the rest obtained from reference TRBV7-7 and TRBJ2-5, is as follows: GAGVSQSPRYKVTKRGQDVTLRCDPISSHATLYWYQQALGQGPEFLTYFNYEAQPDKSGLPSDRFSAERPEGSISTLTIQRTEQRDSAMYRCASSLGGLETQYFGPGTRLLVL.

V gene TRBV5-1 combines with J gene TRBJ2-7; 7 positions agree with TRBD1. After removal of 8 bases from V and 5 bases from J, the junction contained 7 bases not matched to a gene. CDR3 length: 12 amino acids. The germline V gene encodes CDR1 SGHRS and CDR2 YFSETQ. The CDR3 sequence is CASRQGTNEQYF. In DNA, the CDR3 is TGCGCCAGTCGACAGGGCACGAACGAGCAGTACTTC.

The V and J genes are TRBV6-1 and TRBJ1-3; D may be TRBD1 (6 bases). This CDR3 is built from 18 residues. V was pared by 2 bases and J by 0 bases, with 17 bases between. Per germline, CDR1 MNHNS and CDR2 SASEGT. The CDR3 DNA reads as TGTGCCAGCAGTGAAAAAGGGGGGGGTACTCTCTCTGGAAACACCATATATTTT. As protein: CASSEKGGGTLSGNTIYF.

The rearrangement uses TRBV19 and TRBJ1-5; 10 positions match TRBD1. This CDR3 contains 17 residues. Germline assignment: CDR1 LNHDA and CDR2 SQIVND (reference sequence). The junction had 13 bases not matched to a gene; V was cut back by 6 bases and J by 5 bases. The CDR3 sequence: CASSPGTGASWYQPQHF. The CDR3 nucleotides are TGTGCCAGTAGCCCCGGGACAGGGGCGTCATGGTATCAGCCCCAGCATTTT.

The chain links TRBV18 to TRBJ1-5, with D maybe TRBD1 (6 bases). CDR3 length equals 15 residues. Trimming pared 3 bases from V and 6 bases from J, leaving 15 bases between. Per germline, CDR1 KGHSH and CDR2 LQKENI. The CDR3, as DNA: TGTGCCAGCTCACCTAGGGGGGGCTTGATTCAGCCCCAGCATTTT. It specifies CASSPRGGLIQPQHF.

The genes are TRBV7-2 and TRBJ1-1; D remains ambiguous. Trimming shortened V by 2 bases and J by 0 bases, and 7 bases separated the two germline ends. Germline-derived CDR1 and CDR2 are SGHTA and FQGNSA. The CDR3 loop spans 14 amino acids. CDR3 in amino acids: CASSLHQLNTEAFF. DNA for the CDR3: TGTGCCAGCAGCTTACATCAGTTGAACACTGAAGCTTTCTTT.

The rearrangement joins TRBV29-1 to TRBJ1-4, with 9 nucleotides matching TRBD1. V lost 4 bases and J lost 8; bases outside the gene matches: 8. The CDR3 contains 14 residues. Germline CDR1 SQVTM, CDR2 ANQGSEA. CDR3 DNA: TGCAGCGTTGGGGGGTCCGGGACAGGGGAAAAACTGTTTTTT. Amino acid sequence: CSVGGSGTGEKLFF.

The rearrangement joins TRBV2 to TRBJ1-4, with 10 positions matching TRBD1. The V segment lost 4 bases and the J segment 8 bases; nucleotides outside the gene matches: 1. The CDR3 has 13 residues. Germline V gene lookup returns CDR1 SNHLY and CDR2 FYNNEI. CDR3 sequence: CASSGGQGEKLFF. CDR3 sequence (DNA): TGTGCCAGCAGTGGGGGACAGGGGGAAAAACTGTTTTTT.

V and J are TRBV18 and TRBJ2-7; TRBD1 might be the D (5 bases). The length of the CDR3 is 14 residues. Trimming pared 2 bases from V and 3 bases from J, leaving 11 bases between. Germline V gene sequence: CDR1 KGHSH, CDR2 LQKENI. Written as DNA, the CDR3 is TGTGCCAGCTCACCAAGCCGAGACAGCTACGAGCAGTACTTC. It codes for CASSPSRDSYEQYF. Using reference TRBV18 and TRBJ2-7 for the parts outside the CDR3, the full variable domain is NAGVMQNPRHLVRRRGQEARLRCSPMKGHSHVYWYRQLPEEGLKFMVYLQKENIIDESGMPKERFSAEFPKEGPSILRIQQVVRGDSAAYFCASSPSRDSYEQYFGPGTRLTVT.

This clone appeared a single time. The chain combines TRBV10-1 with TRBJ2-5; tentatively, D is TRBD1 (5 bases). Trimming left V 6 bases short and J 2 bases short, with 10 bases between. The germline V gene encodes CDR1 WNHNN and CDR2 SYGVQD (reference sequence). This CDR3 region has 13 residues. For the CDR3, the DNA is TGCGCCAGCAGCTTTTCAGGGCAAGAGACCCAGTACTTC. It specifies CASSFSGQETQYF.

This chain joins TRBV6-5 and TRBJ1-4; D perhaps matches TRBD1 (6 bases). The CDR3 is 14 amino acids. V lost 5 bases and J 8 bases, leaving 15 bases between the germline ends. Germline CDR1 MNHEY, CDR2 SVGAGI. CDR3: CASSRSGVWEKLFF. As DNA, the CDR3 is TGTGCCAGCAGTCGGTCAGGGGTTTGGGAAAAACTGTTTTTT.